This T cell receptor beta chain came from a study of blood T cell repertoires in COVID-19. The overall study: T cells, B-cell-depleted T cells, or PBMCs provided the cDNA or gDNA that served as material.

V lost 6 bases, J lost 7 bases, and 13 bases lay in between. The CDR3 runs to 14 residues. The germline gives CDR1 MNHEY, CDR2 SVGAGI. Libraries were prepared by immunoSEQ multiplex PCR; TCRdb keeps only in-frame clonotypes and omits some of them. Here the sample spans approximately 150,000 clones, 70% to 90% being singletons. The source is a man aged 40-49 years with acute or convalescent COVID-19. The sample consisted of peripheral blood. The rearrangement joins TRBV6-5 to TRBJ1-6, with TRBD1 as a possible D gene (5 bases). Here the CDR3 DNA reads TGTGCCAGCAGCCGACAGAACGAGAATTCACCCCTCCACTTT. Amino acid sequence: CASSRQNENSPLHF.